The T cell receptor (beta chain) under discussion was sequenced for a study of cytomegalovirus exposure and HLA in healthy donors. Whole-study findings and limits: The study had only CMV serostatus as immune exposure information. Later analysis associated a missense DCLRE1C variant with TCR beta V- and J-gene trimming. Fewer N-insertions (relative to the roughly 660-donor mean) were reportedly seen in an Asian-associated ancestry cluster in a later analysis.

Though nominally healthy at sampling, donors likely had unrecorded immune exposures. V was trimmed by 3 bases and J by 8 bases, leaving 20 bases between them. Germline V lookup: CDR1 LNHDA, CDR2 SQIVND (reference sequence). This CDR3 spans 15 amino acids. The PCR used 60 Vbeta and 13 Jbeta primers. The method was immunoSEQ multiplex PCR; TCRdb's version includes in-frame clones alone and lacks a portion of them. The sample consists of around 110,000 clones, around 74% of them appearing once. For this clone: Its antigen is still unknown.

The sequenced material came from PBMCs. The gene calls are TRBV19 and TRBJ2-7; D is possibly TRBD2 (6 bases). The receptor comes from a woman younger than 30 in good health and CMV-seronegative. The CDR3 bases are TGTGCCAGTAGTATGGGGGACTTCTACTTTGCGCAGCAGTACTTC. The encoded protein is CASSMGDFYFAQQYF.